Each of the 24 T cell receptor beta chains below was sequenced from the same sample in a study. Measured with immunoSEQ multiplex PCR; TCRdb has only the in-frame clones, and not every one. The sample lists about 68,000 clones, 93% occurring once. The sequenced sample was PBMCs. The receptors shown here come from a man in his forties with rheumatoid arthritis.

The chain carries TRBV28 and TRBJ2-5; D unclear. The germline V gene encodes CDR1 MDHEN and CDR2 SYDVKM. V shed 6 bases and J shed 5 bases, with 13 bases lying between them. The CDR3 consists of 13 residues. The CDR3 nucleotides read TGTGCCAGCAGAAAAGGCGGTGGCGAGACCCAGTACTTC. Its protein is CASRKGGGETQYF.

This sequence joins TRBV5-4 and TRBJ2-1; D unresolved. This CDR3 is built from 12 residues. The V end was cut by 4 bases, the J end by 6 bases, with 8 bases between. Per germline, CDR1 SGHNT and CDR2 YYREEE (reference sequence). CDR3 sequence reads: CASSMAGNEQFF. As DNA, the CDR3 is TGTGCCAGCAGCATGGCTGGCAATGAGCAGTTCTTC.

This clone was picked up one time. The chain carries TRBV24-1 and TRBJ2-7; D is unresolved. V was trimmed by 4 bases and J by 3 bases, leaving 3 bases between them. The CDR3 runs 11 residues. Germline V gene lookup returns CDR1 KGHDR and CDR2 SFDVKD. In DNA form, the CDR3 reads TGTGCCACCAGTGAGGGCTACGAGCAGTACTTC. Translating gives CATSEGYEQYF.

The chain links TRBV6-5 to TRBJ2-7; TRBD1 matches 12 bases. The junction had 3 bases not matched to a gene; V was cut back by 2 bases and J by 4 bases. The germline CDR1 and CDR2 sequences are MNHEY and SVGAGI. CDR3 size: 15 residues. Here the CDR3 DNA reads TGTGCCAGCAGTTACAGGGACAGGGGGCCATACGAGCAGTACTTC. Amino acid sequence: CASSYRDRGPYEQYF.

This clone has just one count. The CDR3 nucleotides read TGTGCCAGCAGCTCCTACGAGCAGTACTTC. Translated: CASSSYEQYF. The rearrangement uses TRBV27 and TRBJ2-7; D gene ambiguous. In germline, CDR1 is MNHEY, CDR2 SMNVEV (reference sequence). The CDR3 runs 10 residues. The V end was cut by 6 bases, the J end by 0 bases, with 0 bases between.

This clone was seen just once. As DNA, the CDR3 is TGTGCCAGCAGTTACTCGTGGGCGGGTAATGAAAAACTGTTTTTT. It translates to CASSYSWAGNEKLFF. The gene calls are TRBV6-5 and TRBJ1-4, with unresolved D. CDR3 length equals 15 residues. V shed 0 bases and J shed 4 bases, with 9 bases lying between them. Germline CDR1 MNHEY, CDR2 SVGAGI.

The chain carries TRBV14 and TRBJ2-3; a possible D gene is TRBD1 (6 bases). Germline CDR1 SGHDN, CDR2 FVKESK. The CDR3 is 16 amino acids. V was pared by 2 bases and J by 2 bases, with 14 bases between. In DNA, the CDR3 is TGTGCCAGCAGCCAACGCTACAGGGAAGACACAGATACGCAGTATTTT. This encodes CASSQRYREDTDTQYF.

This chain connects TRBV28 to TRBJ2-7; 8 positions match TRBD1. V trimming: 2 bases; J trimming: 2 bases; junction bases outside the gene matches: 5. Germline lookup yields CDR1 MDHEN and CDR2 SYDVKM. The CDR3 has 15 amino acids. Written as DNA, the CDR3 is TGTGCCAGCAGTTTAGCTGGGACAGGAGCCTACGAGCAGTACTTC. Protein sequence: CASSLAGTGAYEQYF.

This clone was observed once. This chain joins TRBV6-5 and TRBJ1-6; D ambiguous. Germline V gene sequence: CDR1 MNHEY, CDR2 SVGAGI. Trimming stripped 5 bases from V and 4 bases from J, with 6 bases between. The CDR3 totals 13 residues. The CDR3 bases are TGTGCCAGCAGTCGCGAATATAATTCACCCCTCCACTTT. Its translation is CASSREYNSPLHF.

This clone was seen just once. CDR3 nucleotides: TGTGCCAGCAGCGGATGGACAGGGGGGTACGAGCAGTACTTC. Its protein is CASSGWTGGYEQYF. This sequence joins TRBV5-5 and TRBJ2-7; 10 positions agree with TRBD1. This CDR3 is built from 14 residues. Trimming removed 4 bases from V and 4 bases from J; junction bases left unmatched: 5. Looked up from germline, CDR1 is SGHKS and CDR2 is YYEKEE (reference sequence).

The chain combines TRBV6-5 with TRBJ1-5, with D unresolved. This CDR3 has 13 residues. Germline CDR1 reads MNHEY; CDR2 reads SVGAGI. V lost 6 bases, J lost 1 base, and 7 bases lay in between. The chain's CDR3 is CASSPDSNQPQHF. The DNA of the CDR3 is TGTGCCAGCAGCCCCGACAGCAATCAGCCCCAGCATTTT.

This clone was counted a few times. V and J are TRBV24-1 and TRBJ1-2; 7 bases fit TRBD1. V trimming: 6 bases; J trimming: 4 bases; junction bases outside the gene matches: 4. Germline loops: CDR1 KGHDR, CDR2 SFDVKD. CDR3 length: 13 residues. This chain's CDR3 is CATSKQGSYGYTF. In DNA form, the CDR3 reads TGTGCCACCAGTAAACAGGGGAGCTATGGCTACACCTTC.

J is TRBJ2-3 and V is TRBV7-8; D gene unclear. The germline gives CDR1 SGHVS, CDR2 FQNEAQ. V lost 5 bases to trimming and J lost 5 bases, with 11 bases between them. The CDR3 loop spans 13 amino acids. CDR3 loop: CASSPPAEDTQYF. The CDR3 DNA sequence: TGTGCCAGCAGCCCTCCGGCCGAAGATACGCAGTATTTT.

In DNA, the CDR3 is TGTGCCAGTACTCATACAGGGGAAACTGAAGCTTTCTTT. Encoded protein: CASTHTGETEAFF. The J gene is TRBJ1-1, the V gene TRBV19; 7 bases agree with TRBD1. The CDR3 loop spans 13 amino acids. Trimming removed 7 bases from V and 5 bases from J; junction bases left unmatched: 7. Germline CDR1 LNHDA, CDR2 SQIVND (reference sequence).

DNA for the CDR3: TGTGCCATCCTTGCCGGGACAGGGAGTACTGAAGCTTTCTTT. Amino acids: CAILAGTGSTEAFF. The chain has TRBV10-3 and TRBJ1-1; 9 nucleotides agree with TRBD1. This CDR3 has 14 residues. From germline, CDR1 is ENHRY and CDR2 SYGVKD. V lost 8 bases to trimming and J lost 5 bases; unmatched junction nucleotides: 9.

This chain uses TRBV5-1 with TRBJ2-2, with 8 nucleotides matching TRBD1. CDR1 and CDR2 from the germline V gene are SGHRS and YFSETQ. Unmatched junction bases numbered 2, after V lost 2 bases and J lost 5 bases. The CDR3 has 14 amino acids. CDR3 sequence: CASSFRDRTGELFF. The CDR3 region has the DNA TGCGCCAGCAGCTTTAGGGACAGGACCGGGGAGCTGTTTTTT.

The V gene is TRBV28, the J gene TRBJ2-2; D perhaps matches TRBD2 (6 bases). The CDR3 contains 13 residues. The V end was cut by 4 bases, the J end by 6 bases, with 9 bases between. Per the germline V gene, CDR1 is MDHEN and CDR2 is SYDVKM. The CDR3 spells CASSSTSSGELFF. CDR3 in DNA: TGTGCCAGCAGTTCTACTAGCTCCGGGGAGCTGTTTTTT.

The chain is built from TRBV7-2 and TRBJ1-1; 7 nucleotides match TRBD1. The CDR3 has 12 amino acids. With V trimmed by 5 bases and J by 5 bases, 2 bases remained unmatched. Looked up from germline, CDR1 is SGHTA and CDR2 is FQGNSA. The CDR3: CASSKQGTEAFF. The DNA for the CDR3 is TGTGCCAGCAGCAAACAGGGGACTGAAGCTTTCTTT. The full variable domain, with the rest looked up from reference TRBV7-2 and TRBJ1-1, is GAGVSQSPSNKVTEKGKDVELRCDPISGHTALYWYRQSLGQGLEFLIYFQGNSAPDKSGLPSDRFSAERTGGSVSTLTIQRTQQEDSAVYLCASSKQGTEAFFGQGTRLTVV.

The chain employs TRBV7-9 and TRBJ1-2, with 7 bases aligning to TRBD1. Germline assignment: CDR1 SEHNR and CDR2 FQNEAQ (reference sequence). The CDR3 runs to 15 residues. V was clipped by 2 bases and J by 6 bases; unmatched bases: 9. The CDR3 nucleotides read TGTGCCAGCAGCTTAATGGGACAGAACTTAAATGGCTACACCTTC. This sequence encodes CASSLMGQNLNGYTF.

V gene TRBV19 combines with J gene TRBJ2-1; tentatively, D is TRBD2 (6 bases). V was shortened by 7 bases and J by 4 bases, with 14 bases between the two germline ends. The CDR3 covers 14 residues. Per germline, CDR1 LNHDA and CDR2 SQIVND (reference sequence). The CDR3 here is CASTEIGGYNEQFF. DNA for the CDR3: TGTGCCAGTACTGAAATCGGAGGGTACAATGAGCAGTTCTTC.

This chain uses TRBV30 with TRBJ2-7; no clear D. From germline, CDR1 is GTSNPN and CDR2 SVGIG (reference sequence). Trimming left V 0 bases short and J 2 bases short, with 14 bases between. This CDR3 has 15 amino acids. The CDR3 loop reads CAWSVQPNLPYEQYF. The DNA of the CDR3 is TGTGCCTGGAGTGTACAACCAAATTTACCCTACGAGCAGTACTTC. Full variable domain (rest looked up from reference TRBV30 and TRBJ2-7): SQTIHQWPATLVQPVGSPLSLECTVEGTSNPNLYWYRQAAGRGLQLLFYSVGIGQISSEVPQNLSASRPQDRQFILSSKKLLLSDSGFYLCAWSVQPNLPYEQYFGPGTRLTVT.

The V call is TRBV2, the J call TRBJ1-4; 7 nucleotides agree with TRBD1. The CDR3 runs 14 residues. V lost 8 bases, J lost 3 bases, and 6 bases stayed unmatched. Germline CDR1 reads SNHLY; CDR2 reads FYNNEI. The CDR3 region has the DNA TGTGCCAGCTTTCCAGGGGGATCTAATGAAAAACTGTTTTTT. This encodes CASFPGGSNEKLFF.

The rearrangement links TRBV3-1 (or the pseudogene TRBV3-2) to TRBJ2-7; D perhaps matches TRBD2 (6 bases). The CDR3 runs to 15 residues. V lost 0 bases and J lost 5, with 14 bases in between. Germline loops: CDR1 LGHDT, CDR2 YNNKEL (reference sequence). The DNA of the CDR3 is TGTGCCAGCAGCCAAGAGCAGGGACTGGCCAACGAGCAGTACTTC. It specifies CASSQEQGLANEQYF.

The chain employs TRBV9 and TRBJ1-6; possibly TRBD1 for D (6 bases). The CDR3 totals 14 residues. V gave up 3 bases and J gave up 7 bases, with 11 bases separating them. Germline CDR1 and CDR2: SGDLS and YYNGEE. The CDR3 nucleotides are TGTGCCAGCAGCGGACAGGTTCCGAATTCACCCCTCCACTTT. Amino acid sequence: CASSGQVPNSPLHF.